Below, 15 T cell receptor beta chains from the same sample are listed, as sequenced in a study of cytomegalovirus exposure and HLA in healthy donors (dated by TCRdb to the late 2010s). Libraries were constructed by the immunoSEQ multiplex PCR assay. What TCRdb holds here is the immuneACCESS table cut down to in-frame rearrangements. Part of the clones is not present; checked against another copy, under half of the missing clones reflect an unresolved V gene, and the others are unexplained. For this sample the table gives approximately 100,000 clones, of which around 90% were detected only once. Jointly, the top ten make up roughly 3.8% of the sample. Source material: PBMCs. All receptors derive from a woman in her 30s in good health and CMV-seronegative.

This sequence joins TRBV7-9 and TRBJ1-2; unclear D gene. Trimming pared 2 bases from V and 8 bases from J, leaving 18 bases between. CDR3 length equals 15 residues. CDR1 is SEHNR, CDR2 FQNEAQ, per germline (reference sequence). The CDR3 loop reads CASSLPLTVVGGYTF. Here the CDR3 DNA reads TGTGCCAGCAGCTTACCCCTGACTGTTGTCGGAGGCTACACCTTC.

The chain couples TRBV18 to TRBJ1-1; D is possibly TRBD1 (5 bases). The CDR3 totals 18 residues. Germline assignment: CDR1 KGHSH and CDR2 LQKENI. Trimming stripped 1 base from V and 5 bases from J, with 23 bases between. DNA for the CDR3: TGTGCCAGCTCACCACTTTCGAGTGTTCAGGGCCCCAGGACTGAAGCTTTCTTT. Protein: CASSPLSSVQGPRTEAFF.

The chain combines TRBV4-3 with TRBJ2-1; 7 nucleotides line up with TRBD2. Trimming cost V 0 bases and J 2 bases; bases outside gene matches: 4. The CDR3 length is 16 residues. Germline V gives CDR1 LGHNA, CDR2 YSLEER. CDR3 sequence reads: CASSQDGREPYNEQFF. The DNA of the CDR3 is TGCGCCAGCAGCCAAGATGGGAGGGAGCCCTACAATGAGCAGTTCTTC.

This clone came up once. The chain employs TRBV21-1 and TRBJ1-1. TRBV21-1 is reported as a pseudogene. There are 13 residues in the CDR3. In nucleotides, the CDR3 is TGTGCCAGCAGCAAGCGTTTGAACACTGAAGCTTTCTTT. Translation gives CASSKRLNTEAFF.

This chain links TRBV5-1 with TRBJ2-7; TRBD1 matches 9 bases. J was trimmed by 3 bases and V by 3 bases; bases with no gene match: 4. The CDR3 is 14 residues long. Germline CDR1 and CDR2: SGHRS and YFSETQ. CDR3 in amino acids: CASSSGTGYYEQYF. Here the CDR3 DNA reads TGCGCCAGCAGCTCCGGGACAGGGTACTACGAGCAGTACTTC.

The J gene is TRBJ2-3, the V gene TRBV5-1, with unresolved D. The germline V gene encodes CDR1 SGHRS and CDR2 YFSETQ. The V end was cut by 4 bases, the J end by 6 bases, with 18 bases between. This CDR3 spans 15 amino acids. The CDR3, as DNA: TGCGCCAGCAGCCAGACACCCGACGTGATGGATACGCAGTATTTT. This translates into CASSQTPDVMDTQYF.

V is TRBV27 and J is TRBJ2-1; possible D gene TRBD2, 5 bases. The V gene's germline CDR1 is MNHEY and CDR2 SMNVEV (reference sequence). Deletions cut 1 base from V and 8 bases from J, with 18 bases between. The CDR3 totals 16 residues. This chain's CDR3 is CASSLLTSGRVDEQFF. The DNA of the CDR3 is TGTGCCAGCAGTTTATTGACATCGGGAAGGGTTGATGAGCAGTTCTTC.

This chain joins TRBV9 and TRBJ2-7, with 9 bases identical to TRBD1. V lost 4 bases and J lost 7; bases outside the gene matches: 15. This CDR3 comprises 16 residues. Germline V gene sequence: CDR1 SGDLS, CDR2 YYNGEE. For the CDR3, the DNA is TGTGCCAGCAGCATCTCCCAGGACAGGGGAGATGGGGAGCAGTACTTC. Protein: CASSISQDRGDGEQYF.

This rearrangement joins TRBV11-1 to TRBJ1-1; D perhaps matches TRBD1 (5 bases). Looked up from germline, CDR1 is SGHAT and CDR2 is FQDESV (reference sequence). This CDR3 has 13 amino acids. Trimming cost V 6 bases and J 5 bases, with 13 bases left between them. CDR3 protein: CASRFSGSTEAFF. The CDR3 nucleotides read TGTGCCAGCAGATTTTCAGGGTCTACTGAAGCTTTCTTT.

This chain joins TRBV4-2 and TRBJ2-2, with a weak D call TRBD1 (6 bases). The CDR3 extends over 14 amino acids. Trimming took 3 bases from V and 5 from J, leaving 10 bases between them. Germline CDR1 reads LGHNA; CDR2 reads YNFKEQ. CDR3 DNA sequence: TGTGCCAGCAGCCAGGTGGGGGCTACCGGGGAGCTGTTTTTT. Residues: CASSQVGATGELFF.

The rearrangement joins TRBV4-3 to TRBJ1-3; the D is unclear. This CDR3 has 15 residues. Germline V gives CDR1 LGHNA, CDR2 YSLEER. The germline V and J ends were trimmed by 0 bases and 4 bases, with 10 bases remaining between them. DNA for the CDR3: TGCGCCAGCAGCCAAGAATGGAGAGGCGGAAACACCATATATTTT. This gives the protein CASSQEWRGGNTIYF.

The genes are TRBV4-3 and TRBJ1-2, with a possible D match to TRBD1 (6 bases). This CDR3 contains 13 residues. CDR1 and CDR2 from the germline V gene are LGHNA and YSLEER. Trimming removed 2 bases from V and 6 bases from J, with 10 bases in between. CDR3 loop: CASSQSEGDGYTF. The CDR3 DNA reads TGCGCCAGCAGCCAATCCGAGGGGGATGGCTACACCTTC.

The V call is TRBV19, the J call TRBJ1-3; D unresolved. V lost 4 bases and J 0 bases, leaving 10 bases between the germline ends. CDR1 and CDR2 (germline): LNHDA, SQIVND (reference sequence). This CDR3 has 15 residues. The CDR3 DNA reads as TGTGCCAGTAGTACATACGGGAGCTCTGGAAACACCATATATTTT. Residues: CASSTYGSSGNTIYF.

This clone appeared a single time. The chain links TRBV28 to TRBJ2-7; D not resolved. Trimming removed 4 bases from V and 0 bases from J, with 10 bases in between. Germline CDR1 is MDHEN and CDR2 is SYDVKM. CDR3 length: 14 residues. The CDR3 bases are TGTGCCAGCAGTTCGAGCCTACTCTCCTACGAGCAGTACTTC. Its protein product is CASSSSLLSYEQYF.

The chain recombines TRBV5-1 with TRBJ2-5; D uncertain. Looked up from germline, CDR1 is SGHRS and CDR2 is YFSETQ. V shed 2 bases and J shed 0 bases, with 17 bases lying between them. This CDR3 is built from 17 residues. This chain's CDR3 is CASSLRGSEKYQETQYF. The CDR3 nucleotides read TGCGCCAGCAGCTTACGTGGAAGCGAGAAGTACCAAGAGACCCAGTACTTC.